The 19 T cell receptor beta chains given below trace back to one sample, sequenced in a study of CD8 T cells in Susac syndrome. Random hexamers were used to reverse transcribe the RNA input (about 0.5 to 1 ug). TCRdb analysed the immunoSEQ multiplex PCR reads with MiXCR anew, one entry per CDR3 protein. The sample consists of around 160,000 distinct CDR3 sequences, 93% of them appearing once. The sequencing input was CD4+ T cells from PBMCs. These receptors were taken from a human donor in good health.

About this clonotype itself: A read error is likely, as this CDR3 ends without the conserved phenylalanine or tryptophan. This chain links TRBV3-1 with TRBJ1-3, with D unresolved. V was clipped by 1 base and J by 2 bases, with 3 bases between them. The CDR3 consists of 13 residues. CDR1 is LGHDT, CDR2 YNNKEL, per germline (reference sequence). CDR3 sequence reads: CASSQAAGNTIYS. The CDR3 DNA follows: TGTGCCAGCAGCCAAGCCGCTGGAAACACCATATATTCT.

This chain uses TRBV2 with TRBJ2-2; D call uncertain. From germline, CDR1 is SNHLY and CDR2 FYNNEI. V was clipped by 0 bases and J by 6 bases, with 5 bases between them. The CDR3 covers 13 residues. This CDR3 is CASSEAYPGELFF. CDR3 nucleotide sequence: TGTGCCAGCAGTGAAGCGTACCCCGGGGAGCTGTTTTTT.

This sequence joins TRBV7-9 and TRBJ2-3; 8 bases are shared with TRBD1. The V gene end was trimmed by 6 bases and the J gene end by 2 bases; junction bases not matched to a gene: 10. In germline, CDR1 is SEHNR, CDR2 FQNEAQ (reference sequence). The CDR3 spans 16 residues. The CDR3 loop reads CASRISTGGHTDTQYF. CDR3 DNA: TGTGCCAGCAGAATATCTACAGGGGGGCACACAGATACGCAGTATTTT.

The chain employs TRBV7-8 and TRBJ2-3; no definite D call. Germline V gene data show CDR1 as SGHVS and CDR2 as FQNEAQ. CDR3 length: 16 amino acids. Trimming cost V 3 bases and J 5 bases, with 18 bases left between them. The CDR3 protein is CASSFLSKGRVDTQYF. CDR3 bases: TGTGCCAGCAGCTTCCTCTCCAAGGGCCGGGTAGATACGCAGTATTTT. The full variable domain, completed using reference TRBV7-8 and TRBJ2-3, is GAGVSQSPRYKVAKRGQDVALRCDPISGHVSLFWYQQALGQGPEFLTYFQNEAQLDKSGLPSDRFFAERPEGSVSTLKIQRTQQEDSAVYLCASSFLSKGRVDTQYFGPGTRLTVL.

The chain combines TRBV11-2 with TRBJ2-3; D possibly corresponds to TRBD1 (6 bases). There are 13 residues in the CDR3. Germline CDR1 SGHAT, CDR2 FQNNGV. The V end lost 5 bases, the J end lost 5 bases, and 11 bases lay between the germline ends. CDR3 residues: CASSLGTLDTQYF. CDR3 DNA sequence: TGTGCCAGCAGCCTAGGGACACTAGATACGCAGTATTTT.

Here the CDR3 reads CASSEGRLAGSDTQYF. CDR3 in DNA: TGTGCCAGCAGTGAAGGCCGGCTAGCGGGGTCAGATACGCAGTATTTT. The chain uses TRBV6-1 and TRBJ2-3; 9 bases are shared with TRBD2. Per germline, CDR1 MNHNS and CDR2 SASEGT. Germline trimming cut 1 base from V and 4 bases from J; bases unmatched to any gene: 6. The CDR3 consists of 16 residues.

This chain uses TRBV11-2 with TRBJ2-3, with TRBD2 matching over 13 bases. The length of the CDR3 is 17 residues. The germline V gene has CDR1 SGHAT and CDR2 FQNNGV. After removal of 5 bases from V and 6 bases from J, the junction contained 11 bases not matched to a gene. Written as DNA, the CDR3 is TGTGCCAGCAGCCCGGCCGGGACTAGCGGGGTTTGGGATACGCAGTATTTT. This gives the protein CASSPAGTSGVWDTQYF.

The chain links TRBV20-1 to TRBJ2-7, with TRBD1 matching 7 bases. There are 14 residues in the CDR3. The ends lost 2 bases at V and 0 bases at J; junction bases unmatched: 4. Germline CDR1 is DFQATT and CDR2 is SNEGSKA (reference sequence). CDR3 in amino acids: CSARFNRGSYEQYF. In DNA, the CDR3 is TGCAGTGCTAGATTCAACAGGGGCTCCTACGAGCAGTACTTC.

The CDR3 DNA is TGTGCCAGCAGTTACTCGAAGTCGGTGGGGGCCGCCTACGAGCAGTACTTC. It translates to CASSYSKSVGAAYEQYF. The V call is TRBV6-5, the J call TRBJ2-7, with D possibly TRBD1 on 6 matching bases. This CDR3 has 17 amino acids. With 0 bases removed from V and 2 bases from J, the gap between germline ends came to 17 bases. Germline V gene sequence: CDR1 MNHEY, CDR2 SVGAGI.

The chain has TRBV29-1 and TRBJ2-7; TRBD2 aligns across 7 bases. The CDR3 covers 15 residues. V lost 1 base and J lost 3; bases outside the gene matches: 9. Germline V CDR1 and CDR2: SQVTM, ANQGSEA. DNA for the CDR3: TGCAGCGTTGAAGTAGTAAGCGGGGAGTTCTACGAGCAGTACTTC. Translated, it gives CSVEVVSGEFYEQYF.

The V gene is TRBV4-1, the J gene TRBJ2-5; 9 bases map to TRBD1. This CDR3 contains 16 residues. V lost 1 base and J lost 0; bases outside the gene matches: 3. Germline V gene lookup returns CDR1 MGHRA and CDR2 YSYEKL. The CDR3 sequence is CASSQAGTGYQETQYF. CDR3 bases: TGCGCCAGCAGCCAAGCCGGGACAGGGTACCAAGAGACCCAGTACTTC.

The rearrangement uses TRBV5-4 and TRBJ2-1; the D gene is possibly TRBD2 (6 bases). The V gene's germline CDR1 is SGHNT and CDR2 YYREEE (reference sequence). The CDR3 has 14 residues. Trimming removed 2 bases from V and 6 bases from J, with 12 bases in between. The CDR3 coding sequence is TGTGCCAGCAGCTTCCAACTAGCTTCCAATGAGCAGTTCTTC. This gives the protein CASSFQLASNEQFF.

V usage is TRBV2 and J usage is TRBJ1-5; a possible D gene is TRBD1 (6 bases). CDR1 and CDR2 from the germline V gene are SNHLY and FYNNEI. There are 15 residues in the CDR3. V lost 8 bases and J lost 1, with 15 bases in between. The CDR3 loop reads CASGRTDTSNQPQHF. For the CDR3, the DNA is TGTGCCAGCGGCAGGACAGACACCAGCAATCAGCCCCAGCATTTT.

The V gene is TRBV5-4, the J gene TRBJ1-6; 8 nucleotides match TRBD1. Looked up from germline, CDR1 is SGHNT and CDR2 is YYREEE (reference sequence). The CDR3 is 15 residues long. The J segment lost 10 bases and the V segment lost 5 bases, leaving 11 bases of the junction unmatched. CDR3 amino acids: CASSSWTGLGSPLHF. CDR3 coding DNA: TGTGCCAGCAGTTCCTGGACAGGGTTAGGGTCACCCCTCCACTTT.

This chain uses TRBV6-4 with TRBJ2-2, with 10 nucleotides matching TRBD1. The CDR3 totals 15 residues. The V gene's germline CDR1 is MRHNA and CDR2 SNTAGT. The V and J ends lost 4 bases and 3 bases, in that order; junction bases with no gene match: 2. This chain's CDR3 is CASSAGQGDTGELFF. The DNA for the CDR3 is TGTGCCAGCAGTGCTGGACAGGGGGACACCGGGGAGCTGTTTTTT.

The rearrangement uses TRBV7-9 and TRBJ2-4; D may be TRBD2 (6 bases). Trimming took off 1 base at V and 5 bases at J, with 6 bases between the two ends. The germline V gene has CDR1 SEHNR and CDR2 FQNEAQ (reference sequence). The CDR3 runs to 13 residues. Written as DNA, the CDR3 is TGTGCCAGCAGCTTAGGCGGGGAAAACATTCAGTACTTC. This gives the protein CASSLGGENIQYF. Using reference TRBV7-9 and TRBJ2-4 for the parts outside the CDR3, the full variable domain is DTGVSQNPRHKITKRGQNVTFRCDPISEHNRLYWYRQTLGQGPEFLTYFQNEAQLEKSRLLSDRFSAERPKGSFSTLEIQRTEQGDSAMYLCASSLGGENIQYFGAGTRLSVL.

The rearrangement uses TRBV20-1 and TRBJ1-5, with a weak D call TRBD1 (5 bases). Germline V gives CDR1 DFQATT, CDR2 SNEGSKA (reference sequence). The CDR3 length is 14 residues. V lost 6 bases and J lost 2, with 14 bases in between. DNA for the CDR3: TGCAGTGCCCGTCAGGGATGGGGCAATCAGCCCCAGCATTTT. It codes for CSARQGWGNQPQHF.

The CDR3 protein is CASHPQGVNSPLHF. As DNA, the CDR3 is TGTGCCAGCCACCCACAGGGTGTGAATTCACCCCTCCACTTT. The chain has TRBV2 and TRBJ1-6; D is possibly TRBD1 (6 bases). CDR1 is SNHLY, CDR2 FYNNEI, per germline. This CDR3 region has 14 residues. V shed 8 bases and J shed 7 bases, with 15 bases lying between them. The full variable domain, completed using reference TRBV2 and TRBJ1-6, is EPEVTQTPSHQVTQMGQEVILRCVPISNHLYFYWYRQILGQKVEFLVSFYNNEISEKSEIFDDQFSVERPDGSNFTLKIRSTKLEDSAMYFCASHPQGVNSPLHFGNGTRLTVT.

The chain has TRBV9 and TRBJ2-2; tentatively, D is TRBD1 (6 bases). Between the trimmed V and J ends, which lost 3 bases and 5 bases, there was a span of 17 bases. Germline V gene lookup returns CDR1 SGDLS and CDR2 YYNGEE. The CDR3 totals 16 residues. DNA for the CDR3: TGTGCCAGCAGCGAATACACAGGGATTTTTACCGGGGAGCTGTTTTTT. Translation gives CASSEYTGIFTGELFF.